This T cell receptor (beta chain) was captured in a study of identical twins (dated by TCRdb to the mid-2010s). Describing the broader study: To test whether fetal clonotypes persist, this study deep-sequenced TCR alpha and beta repertoires from monozygotic twins, from unrelated adults of various ages, and from cord blood. To rule out contamination, the twin experiments were replicated at different times with different library preparation protocols. Results the study describes overall, beyond this receptor: A weaker excess of twin sharing was found in beta out-of-frame sequences because the signal-to-noise ratio was lowered by fewer shared sequences. Conclusions relied on cross-sectional statistical analysis, since the same donors could not be followed over many years. Invariant T cells such as MAIT and iNKT could partly confound zero-insertion analyses, though diverse VJ usage argued against this for most clonotypes. Recombination models systematically underestimated out-of-frame TCR alpha sharing in monozygotic twins but agreed with sharing between unrelated individuals. Abundant cord blood beta clonotypes had fewer insertions, young adult naive repertoires showed a similar but weaker trend, and memory repertoires showed no such trend. Compared with coincidental sharing between unrelated individuals, out-of-frame TCR alpha sequences shared between twins showed an excess of sequences with low generation probability.

The CDR3 starts with the cysteine, ends with the phenylalanine, and has 12 residues. Left in the record is the CDR3 DNA by itself, 36 bases read in frame from the first base. V drops 2 bases and J drops 7 bases, leaving 6 bases in between. As encoded in the germline V gene (reference sequence), CDR1 is MNHEY while CDR2 is SMNVEV. The method behind the library was 5' RACE. Sequencing took place on an Illumina HiSeq 2000. Template switching added a universal primer binding site, and the final cDNA carried a unique molecular identifier that allowed TCR cDNA molecules to be counted accurately. First-strand cDNA for TCR alpha and beta chains was synthesized from specific primers in the conserved constant-segment region. To control for contamination, every cDNA library carried two barcodes: a SMART-Mk sample barcode plus Illumina barcodes. TruSeq adapter sequences, together with Illumina sample barcodes, were added in two successive PCR steps. TCR alpha and beta cDNA libraries were sequenced on the Illumina HiSeq platform with custom primers. The original methods were these. MiGEC processed the raw reads to extract unique molecular identifiers, while MiXCR was used to determine the CDR3 positions. For each individual, recombination models were inferred using an EM algorithm with the repgenHMM and IGoR tools. Shared clonotype analysis was performed with the tcR package in R, normalizing sharing by the product of cloneset sizes. To study raw recombination free of thymic and clonal selection effects, out-of-frame nonproductive sequences were analyzed. The public reads were quality trimmed at Q25 with fastp and then assembled into clones with MiXCR by TCRdb, keeping productive beta chains. Each CDR3 protein gets just one entry, which takes the most common genes and DNA from the rows behind it. What appears here as the V and J calls and clone size reflects TCRdb's work, not the paper's. A total of 230,000 or so distinct CDR3 sequences appear in this sample, about 8.3% of them only once. 3% of the sample is taken by the ten largest.

All donors were healthy Caucasians. The twin cohort comprised three pairs of female monozygotic twins, all aged about 18 to 29 years. Positive isolation kits from Invitrogen were used to isolate CD4+ and CD8+ T cell populations. Turning to this clonotype: The clone's antigen remains unknown. The sample holds no much larger clone one base away, and base qualities are not on file.

This sample also appeared in a second study, on yellow fever vaccine responses in identical twins. Per that second paper: The T cell response to vaccination in identical twins was reported by the authors to appear partly convergent and partly personalized. Focusing on identical twins, the study followed the T cell clones that responded to the vaccine, and did so with precision.

The chain is assembled from TRBV27 and TRBJ2-1; 5 matching bases give a weak D call of TRBD1. Sequences were obtained from CD8+ T cells sorted from blood. This receptor was taken from a woman between 18 and 29 years old in good health. The CDR3 reads CASSLQGNEQFF. The DNA is as follows: TGTGCCAGCAGTTTACAGGGTAATGAGCAGTTCTTC.